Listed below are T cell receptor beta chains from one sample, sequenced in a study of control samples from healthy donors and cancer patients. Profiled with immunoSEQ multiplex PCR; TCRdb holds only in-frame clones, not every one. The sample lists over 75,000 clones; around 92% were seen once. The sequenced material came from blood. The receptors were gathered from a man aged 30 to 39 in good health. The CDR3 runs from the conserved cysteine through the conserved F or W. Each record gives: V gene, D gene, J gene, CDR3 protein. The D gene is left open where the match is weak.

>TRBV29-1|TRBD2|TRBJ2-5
CSVNGGGQETQYF
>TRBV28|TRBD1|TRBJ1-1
CASSNGDREATEAFF
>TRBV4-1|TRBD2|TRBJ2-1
CASSRRTSVSSYNEQFF
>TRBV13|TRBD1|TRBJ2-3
CASSGQGLVTQYF
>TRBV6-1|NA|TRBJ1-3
CASSEGRGSGNTIYF
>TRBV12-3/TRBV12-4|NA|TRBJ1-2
CASSLMDGYTF
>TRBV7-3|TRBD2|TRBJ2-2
CASSLLAGRTGELFF
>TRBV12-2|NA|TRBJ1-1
CASRLGGNTEAFF
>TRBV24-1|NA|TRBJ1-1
CATSDRGGGGRAFF
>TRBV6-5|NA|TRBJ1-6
CASSYGGPDNSPLHF
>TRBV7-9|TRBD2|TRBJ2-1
CASSALAGYNEQFF
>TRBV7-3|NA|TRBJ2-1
CASSLNHGGNEQFF
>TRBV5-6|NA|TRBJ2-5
CASSYSSKETQYF
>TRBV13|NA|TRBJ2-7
CASSLRTLNRVGEQYF
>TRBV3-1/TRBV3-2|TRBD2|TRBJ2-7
CASRPRGVIDEQYF
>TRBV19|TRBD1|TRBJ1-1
CASSVYRDRGGMNTEAFF
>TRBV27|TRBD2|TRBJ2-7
CASRQTSGESSYEQYF
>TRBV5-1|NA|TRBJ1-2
CASSPGTANYGYTF
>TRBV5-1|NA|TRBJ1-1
CASSTTGAAWEGTEAFF
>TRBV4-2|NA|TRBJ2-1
CASSQGIYNEQFF
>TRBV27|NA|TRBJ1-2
CASSALGDGYGYTF
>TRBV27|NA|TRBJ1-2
CASRAAGQVYGYTF
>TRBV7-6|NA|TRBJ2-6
CASSLTHGGSGANVLTF
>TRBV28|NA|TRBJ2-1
CASRGTLYNEQFF
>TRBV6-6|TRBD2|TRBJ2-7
CASSLSGSRDEQYF
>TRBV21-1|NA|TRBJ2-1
CASTAKTSGYNEQFF
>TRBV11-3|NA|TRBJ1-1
CASSFRGLNTEAFF
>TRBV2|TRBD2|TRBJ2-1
CASSHPLRASGSSYNEQFF
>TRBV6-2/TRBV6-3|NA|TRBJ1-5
CASSLHTLGPISNQPQHF
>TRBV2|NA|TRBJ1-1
CASSEAWGDTEAFF
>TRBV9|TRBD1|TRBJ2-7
CASSSGQGLEQYF
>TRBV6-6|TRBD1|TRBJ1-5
CASSYSGTVNQPQHF
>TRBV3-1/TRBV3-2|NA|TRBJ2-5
CASSTREETQYF
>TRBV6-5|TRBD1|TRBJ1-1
CASSQGGALEAFF
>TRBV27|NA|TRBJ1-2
CASRPNSGTAANYGYTF
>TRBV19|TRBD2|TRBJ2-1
CASQSGGSSYNEQFF
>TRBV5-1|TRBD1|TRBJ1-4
CASSLGRTGGTNEKLFF
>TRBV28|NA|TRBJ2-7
CASRTPSKTGSAQYF
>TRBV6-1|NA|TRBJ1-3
CASSEAGRSGNTIYF
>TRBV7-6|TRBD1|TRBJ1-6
CASSRGTGGLGDNSPLHF
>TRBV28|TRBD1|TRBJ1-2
CASSPDREVYYGYTF
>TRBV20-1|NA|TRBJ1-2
CSARGGSGYTF
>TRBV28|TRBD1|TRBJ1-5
CASSLGVRGQNQPQHF
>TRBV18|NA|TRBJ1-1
CASSPRGDTEAFF
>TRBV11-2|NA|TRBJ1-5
CASSSDWGQPQHF
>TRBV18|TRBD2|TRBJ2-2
CASSPGTSSNTGELFF
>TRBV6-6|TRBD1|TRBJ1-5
CATDRAGNQPQHF
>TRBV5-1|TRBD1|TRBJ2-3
CASSPGDSADTQYF
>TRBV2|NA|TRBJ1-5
CASKGYNQPQHF
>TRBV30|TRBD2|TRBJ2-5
CACSTSEETQYF
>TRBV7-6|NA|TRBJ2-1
CASSLARLGSYNEQFF
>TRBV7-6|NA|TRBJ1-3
CASSPRAGNTIYF
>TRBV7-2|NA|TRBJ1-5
CASSLVGEQKPQHF
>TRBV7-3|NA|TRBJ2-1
CASSLTTASYNEQFF
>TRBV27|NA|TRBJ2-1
CASSFATESYNEQFF
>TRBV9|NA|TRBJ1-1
CASSVRTGEAFF
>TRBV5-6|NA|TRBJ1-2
CASSRPSTNNYGYTF
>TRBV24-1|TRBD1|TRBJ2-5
CATSDTLTGVAETQYF
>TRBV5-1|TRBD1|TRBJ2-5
CASSLAALTGGGETQYF
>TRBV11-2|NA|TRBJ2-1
CASSQTQNEQFF